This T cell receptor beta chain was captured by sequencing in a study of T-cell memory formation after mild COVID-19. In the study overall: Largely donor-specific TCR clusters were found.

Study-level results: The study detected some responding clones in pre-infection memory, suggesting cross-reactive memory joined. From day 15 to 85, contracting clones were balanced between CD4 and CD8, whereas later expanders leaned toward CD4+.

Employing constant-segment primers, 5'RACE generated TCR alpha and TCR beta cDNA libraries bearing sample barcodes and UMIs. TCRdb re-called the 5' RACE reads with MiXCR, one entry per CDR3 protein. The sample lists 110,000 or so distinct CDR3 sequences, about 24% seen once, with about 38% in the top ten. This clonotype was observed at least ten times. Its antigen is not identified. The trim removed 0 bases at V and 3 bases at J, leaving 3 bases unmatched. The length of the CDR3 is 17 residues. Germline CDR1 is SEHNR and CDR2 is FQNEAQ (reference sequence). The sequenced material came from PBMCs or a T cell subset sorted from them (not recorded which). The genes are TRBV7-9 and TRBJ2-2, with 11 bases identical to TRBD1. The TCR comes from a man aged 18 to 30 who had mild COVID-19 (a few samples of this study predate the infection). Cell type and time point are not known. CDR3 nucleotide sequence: TGTGCCAGCAGCTTAGCACCGGGACAGGGGGACACCGGGGAGCTGTTTTTT. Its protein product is CASSLAPGQGDTGELFF.